Reported below is one TCR beta chain. V shed 3 bases and J 6 bases; nucleotides not matched to a gene: 4. CDR1 SGHTA and CDR2 FQGNSA come from the germline V gene. The CDR3 covers 13 residues. This entry comes from a study of T cell responses to AZD1222 COVID-19 vaccine. Sequencing used immunoSEQ multiplex PCR; TCRdb keeps in-frame clones, though not all of them. The data contain around 100,000 clones, 80% to 90% of them singletons. The chain has TRBV7-2 and TRBJ1-2, with TRBD1 matching over 7 bases. Here the sequenced sample was peripheral blood, taken on day 0 of AZD1222 vaccination. The clonotype comes from an adult in good health. In nucleotides, the CDR3 is TGTGCCAGCAGCTTTGACAGGGCGAATGGCTACACCTTC. Protein: CASSFDRANGYTF.